This entry lists 22 T cell receptor beta chains sequenced from one sample in a study of cytomegalovirus exposure and HLA in healthy donors. Only in-frame clones appear in the TCRdb table, and some are missing; sequencing was by immunoSEQ multiplex PCR. The repertoire consists of 70,000 to 95,000 clones, with under 95% occurring once and the leading ten covering around 3.3%. The sample consisted of PBMCs. These receptor sequences come from a woman aged 30 to 39 in good health and CMV-seronegative.

The rearrangement joins TRBV7-3 to TRBJ1-4; 8 bases are a match to TRBD1. The junction had 3 bases not matched to a gene; V was cut back by 5 bases and J by 1 base. This CDR3 is 15 amino acids long. Germline assignment: CDR1 SGHTA and CDR2 FQGTGA. This CDR3 reads CASSPTGGTNEKLFF. The CDR3 DNA reads as TGTGCCAGCAGCCCAACAGGGGGAACTAATGAAAAACTGTTTTTT.

This chain uses TRBV2 with TRBJ2-3, with TRBD2 as a possible D gene (5 bases). The CDR3 covers 17 residues. With 1 base removed from V and 0 bases from J, the gap between germline ends came to 14 bases. From germline, CDR1 is SNHLY and CDR2 FYNNEI. CDR3 sequence: CASSEGRRSTSTDTQYF. The CDR3 nucleotides are TGTGCCAGCAGTGAAGGGAGGAGGAGTACTAGCACAGATACGCAGTATTTT.

V and J are TRBV28 and TRBJ1-6; D call uncertain. The CDR3 covers 16 residues. The V end was cut by 6 bases, the J end by 0 bases, with 12 bases between. Germline V gives CDR1 MDHEN, CDR2 SYDVKM. CDR3 in amino acids: CASSTFSGSYNSPLHF. The DNA of the CDR3 is TGTGCCAGCAGCACCTTTTCGGGCTCCTATAATTCACCCCTCCACTTT.

The chain has TRBV18 and TRBJ1-1; a possible D gene is TRBD1 (5 bases). The CDR3 length is 16 residues. Per the germline V gene, CDR1 is KGHSH and CDR2 is LQKENI. V lost 2 bases to trimming and J lost 4 bases, with 17 bases between them. The CDR3 loop reads CASSPVGGRLSTEAFF. CDR3 DNA: TGTGCCAGCTCACCAGTGGGGGGGAGGTTGAGCACTGAAGCTTTCTTT.

The chain is built from TRBV6-6 and TRBJ1-2, with no clear D. In germline, CDR1 is MNHNY, CDR2 SVGAGI (reference sequence). The CDR3 totals 15 residues. Trimming pared 2 bases from V and 7 bases from J, leaving 17 bases between. Here the CDR3 DNA reads TGTGCCAGCAGTTACGATTTCGCGGCTGTGGGTGGCTACACCTTC. This encodes CASSYDFAAVGGYTF.

The count of this clone is one. The chain recombines TRBV18 with TRBJ2-2; perhaps TRBD2 as D (6 bases). The CDR3 length is 17 residues. V was shortened by 3 bases and J by 1 base, with 15 bases between the two germline ends. CDR1 is KGHSH, CDR2 LQKENI, per germline. CDR3 region: CASSPGGGIGNTGELFF. The CDR3 region has the DNA TGTGCCAGCTCACCGGGTGGCGGGATCGGGAACACCGGGGAGCTGTTTTTT.

The chain has TRBV5-6 and TRBJ2-5; no clear D gene. The V and J ends lost 0 bases and 5 bases respectively, with 11 bases between them. The CDR3 consists of 14 residues. CDR1 is SGHDT and CDR2 is YYEEEE in the germline V gene. The CDR3 reads CASSLAVAGETQYF. The CDR3 nucleotides read TGTGCCAGCAGCTTGGCCGTGGCCGGGGAGACCCAGTACTTC.

The J gene is TRBJ2-3, the V gene TRBV19, with 11 bases aligning to TRBD1. The CDR3 is 18 amino acids. V shed 1 base and J 3 bases; nucleotides not matched to a gene: 9. Per the germline V gene, CDR1 is LNHDA and CDR2 is SQIVND (reference sequence). The CDR3 protein is CASSIALGTGGLTDTQYF. As DNA, the CDR3 is TGTGCCAGTAGTATAGCTCTAGGGACAGGGGGATTAACAGATACGCAGTATTTT.

The rearrangement links TRBV28 to TRBJ1-6; tentative D call: TRBD1 (6 bases). There are 13 residues in the CDR3. The germline V gene encodes CDR1 MDHEN and CDR2 SYDVKM. V dropped 2 bases and J dropped 7 bases, with 6 bases sitting between them. Here the CDR3 reads CASSLDRNSPLHF. In DNA form, the CDR3 reads TGTGCCAGCAGTTTAGACAGGAATTCACCCCTCCACTTT.

This rearrangement joins TRBV4-2 to TRBJ2-1; 7 bases map to TRBD2. The CDR3 runs to 16 residues. CDR1 and CDR2 (germline): LGHNA, YNFKEQ. V shed 0 bases, J shed 2 bases, and the junction held 4 bases outside the gene matches. The CDR3 DNA follows: TGTGCCAGCAGCCAAGATTGGGGGAGGGCCTACAATGAGCAGTTCTTC. Translation: CASSQDWGRAYNEQFF.

The chain employs TRBV7-2 and TRBJ1-1; 9 bases are shared with TRBD1. Germline V gene sequence: CDR1 SGHTA, CDR2 FQGNSA. This CDR3 comprises 14 residues. V gave up 1 base and J gave up 5 bases; unmatched junction bases: 2. The DNA of the CDR3 is TGTGCCAGCAGCTTAGACAGGGGGCCTACTGAAGCTTTCTTT. Its protein is CASSLDRGPTEAFF.

The chain uses TRBV15 and TRBJ1-1; 8 nucleotides agree with TRBD1. Trimming cost V 3 bases and J 1 base; bases outside gene matches: 4. This CDR3 comprises 15 residues. CDR1 LNHNV and CDR2 YYDKDF come from the germline V gene (reference sequence). The CDR3 sequence is CATSRRTGRNTEAFF. Here the CDR3 DNA reads TGTGCCACCAGCAGGAGGACAGGGCGGAACACTGAAGCTTTCTTT.

The chain recombines TRBV6-4 with TRBJ2-1; TRBD2 agrees at 10 bases. CDR1 is MRHNA and CDR2 is SNTAGT in the germline V gene. This CDR3 comprises 14 residues. Trimming cost V 8 bases and J 5 bases; bases outside gene matches: 6. The CDR3 DNA reads TGTGCCAGCCAACCTAGCGGGGGAAACAATGAGCAGTTCTTC. As protein: CASQPSGGNNEQFF.

V gene TRBV6-1 combines with J gene TRBJ2-1, with 9 nucleotides matching TRBD2. Germline assignment: CDR1 MNHNS and CDR2 SASEGT. The V gene end was trimmed by 5 bases and the J gene end by 0 bases; junction bases not matched to a gene: 5. This CDR3 spans 16 amino acids. CDR3 amino acids: CASSQDSGSSYNEQFF. The CDR3 bases are TGTGCCAGCAGTCAAGATAGCGGGAGCTCCTACAATGAGCAGTTCTTC.

This sequence joins TRBV5-1 and TRBJ2-7, with D possibly TRBD2 on 6 matching bases. V dropped 5 bases and J dropped 2 bases, with 14 bases sitting between them. The germline V gene has CDR1 SGHRS and CDR2 YFSETQ. The CDR3 has 14 amino acids. This CDR3 is CASRPPSAPYEQYF. Here the CDR3 DNA reads TGCGCCAGCAGGCCCCCTAGCGCCCCCTACGAGCAGTACTTC.

This sequence joins TRBV29-1 and TRBJ2-7; perhaps TRBD2 as D (6 bases). The CDR3 sequence is 13 residues long. Germline CDR1 is SQVTM and CDR2 is ANQGSEA. Trimming left V 7 bases short and J 7 bases short, with 20 bases between. The CDR3 loop reads CSARSTGDGEQYF. CDR3 in DNA: TGCAGCGCCCGAAGCACGGGAGATGGGGAGCAGTACTTC.

This rearrangement joins TRBV10-3 to TRBJ2-7; 8 nucleotides agree with TRBD2. There are 12 residues in the CDR3. The trim removed 10 bases at V and 4 bases at J, leaving 6 bases unmatched. CDR1 is ENHRY and CDR2 is SYGVKD in the germline V gene. The CDR3 here is CATGLADYEQYF. In nucleotides, the CDR3 is TGTGCCACCGGACTAGCAGATTACGAGCAGTACTTC.

The J gene is TRBJ2-7, the V gene TRBV28; TRBD2 aligns across 11 bases. V shed 6 bases, J shed 4 bases, and the junction held 11 bases outside the gene matches. This CDR3 has 16 residues. Germline lookup yields CDR1 MDHEN and CDR2 SYDVKM. This CDR3 reads CASSPQGSGGGYEQYF. In nucleotides, the CDR3 is TGTGCCAGCAGCCCCCAAGGTAGCGGGGGGGGATACGAGCAGTACTTC.

The V call is TRBV7-9, the J call TRBJ1-1, with a weak D call TRBD1 (5 bases). V was pared by 6 bases and J by 1 base, with 12 bases between. The CDR3 is 14 amino acids. Germline lookup yields CDR1 SEHNR and CDR2 FQNEAQ (reference sequence). The DNA for the CDR3 is TGTGCCAGCAGGAAGGACACACAGAACACTGAAGCTTTCTTT. As protein: CASRKDTQNTEAFF.

The chain combines TRBV30 with TRBJ1-6; 7 bases are a match to TRBD1. Germline V gives CDR1 GTSNPN, CDR2 SVGIG (reference sequence). This CDR3 has 12 residues. The CDR3 loop is CAQDRVGSPLHF. The CDR3 DNA reads as TGTGCTCAAGACAGGGTCGGTTCACCCCTCCACTTT.

V gene TRBV11-2 combines with J gene TRBJ1-1, with a weak D call TRBD1 (5 bases). CDR3 length: 15 residues. The ends were cut back, 1 base at V and 5 bases at J, with 14 bases in the middle. Germline CDR1 SGHAT, CDR2 FQNNGV. The CDR3 sequence: CASSLVVAGNTEAFF. The DNA of the CDR3 is TGTGCCAGCAGCTTAGTAGTTGCAGGGAATACTGAAGCTTTCTTT.

The chain combines TRBV7-9 with TRBJ2-1; D gene ambiguous. The V and J ends lost 1 base and 7 bases respectively, with 14 bases between them. Germline V gives CDR1 SEHNR, CDR2 FQNEAQ (reference sequence). This CDR3 contains 15 residues. The CDR3 DNA is TGTGCCAGCAGCTTAGACATTGCCTTGAAGAATGAGCAGTTCTTC. Encoded protein: CASSLDIALKNEQFF.